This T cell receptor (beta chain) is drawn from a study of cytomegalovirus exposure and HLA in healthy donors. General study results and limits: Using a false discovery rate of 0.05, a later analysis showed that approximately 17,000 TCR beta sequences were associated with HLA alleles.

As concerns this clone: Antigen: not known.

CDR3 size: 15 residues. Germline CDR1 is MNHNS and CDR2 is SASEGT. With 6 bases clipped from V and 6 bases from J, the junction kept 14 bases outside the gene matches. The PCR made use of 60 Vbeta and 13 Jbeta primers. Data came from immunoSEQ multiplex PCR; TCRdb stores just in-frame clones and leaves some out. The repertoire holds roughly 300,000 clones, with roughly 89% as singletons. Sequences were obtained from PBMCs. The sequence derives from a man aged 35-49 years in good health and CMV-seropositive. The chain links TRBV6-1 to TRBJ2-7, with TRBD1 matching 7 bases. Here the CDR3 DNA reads TGTGCCAGCAGGAAGTATCCCGCAGGGGACAGCGAGCAGTACTTC. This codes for CASRKYPAGDSEQYF.